This T cell receptor beta chain was recorded in a study of T cells after posttransplantation cyclophosphamide (dated by TCRdb to 2015 to 2016). A note on the overall study: The study tracked T cell repertoire reconstitution by TRB sequencing after myeloablative bone marrow transplantation using posttransplantation cyclophosphamide as GVHD prophylaxis. Public TRB sequences were queried against a database of over 3,600 sequences associated with responses to pathogens, tumor antigens, self-antigens and alloantigens. In 3 patients, up to about 3 additional blood samples taken between 2 and 5.2 years after transplant also underwent TRB sequencing, as did pretransplant blood from a handful of patients. Because TRA and TRB clonality correlated tightly in under 10 samples, later TCR analyses were limited to TRB. Blood from all 35 or so PTCy patients with 1-year posttransplant specimens was subjected to TRB sequencing. Antigen receptor sequencing covered samples from roughly 40 PTCy-treated patients and 16 of their related bone marrow donors. What the work shows at the level of the full study, not this receptor alone: At 1-2 months, donor-recipient similarity was low but rose over the first year, and the later blood repertoires were often dominated by donor CD8+ memory clones. Across over 40 patients, TRB clonality was highly associated with recipient CMV seropositivity and CMV reactivation, and diversity in PTCy patients was similar to diversity in CNI/methotrexate controls. The TRB repertoires of T cells infiltrating skin or the GI tract showed only limited overlap with the TRB repertoires found in blood.

Genomic DNA was used for TRB sequencing, which was performed with the immunoSEQ assay at survey resolution or with the hsTCRB kit. As for the authors' bioinformatics: The immunoSEQ software was used for initial read processing, and the LymphoSeq R package was used for repertoire analyses. For each TRB dataset, clonality was calculated as 1 minus normalized Shannon entropy, and the Gini coefficient was computed as well. Phenotypes of unsorted samples were inferred by mapping TRB sequences from sorted subsets of the recipient or donor onto unsorted samples of the same recipient. The immuneACCESS repertoire file appears here via TCRdb, limited to in-frame rearrangements. These files lack a portion of the clones; in checked studies, under half of the deficit traces to unresolved V genes, and the cause of the others is not known. V, J and clone size are taken as reported in that table, and D and trimming were inferred from the DNA itself. Here the sample has about 22,000 clones; 95% to 98% occur a single time. The ten largest clones capture about 0.13% of the sample.

Concerning this clone: There is no known antigen for this receptor. Per-base quality was not reported, and no clone a single base away is much larger than it.

Viable CD3+CD4+ or CD3+CD8+ cells that were CCR7+CD45RA+CD45RO-CD95-CD27+CD28+ were defined as naive T cells. On the day of marrow donation, related bone marrow donors gave peripheral blood samples. Mononuclear cells from peripheral blood and bone marrow were separated by Ficoll-Hypaque density centrifugation and then cryopreserved. Sorting of CD4+ and CD8+ T cells, including naive and memory subsets, was performed by FACS on a FACSAria II. The CDR3 numbers 14 residues from cysteine through phenylalanine. The read is trimmed to its CDR3 DNA, 42 bases read in frame from base 1. Deletion took 5 bases off V and 1 base off J, with a span of 9 bases between the germline ends. CDR1 and CDR2 are drawn from the germline V gene: SGHTA, FQGNSA.

The receptor chain draws on TRBV7-2 and TRBJ2-1; the D segment cannot be called with confidence. The source is a man in his fifties in good health, CMV-negative, and a related stem cell transplant donor. The sequenced sample consisted of naive CD4+ T cells sorted from PBMCs. The nucleotides are TGTGCCAGCAGCCCTTCCTCGTCCTACAATGAGCAGTTCTTC. This translates into CASSPSSSYNEQFF.